The entry that follows covers one T cell receptor beta chain sequence. The target antigen is unknown. The table came from immunoSEQ multiplex PCR; TCRdb's copy has only in-frame clones and leaves some out. The profile shows 1 million to 1.3 million clones, more than 75% of them singletons. The study separated CD4+ cells into CD45RA+ naive and CD45RA-negative memory subsets. The data belong to a study of shared clonotypes between healthy human individuals. Findings and limits, study-wide: Roughly 4.6% of naive CD4 clonotypes were common to a handful of donors.

Germline values: CDR1 MRHNA, CDR2 SNTAGT. The V end lost 8 bases, the J end lost 1 base, and 14 bases lay between the germline ends. CDR3 size: 14 residues. The clonotype comes from a man aged 18 to 30 in good health. Some clones in this sample may be carry-over from other donors' samples. This chain links TRBV6-4 with TRBJ2-5; tentative D call: TRBD2 (5 bases). Sample: memory CD4+ T cells from PBMCs. Subset noted: CD45RA-negative fraction. The CDR3: CASGPTRGQETQYF. The CDR3 DNA is TGTGCCAGCGGCCCAACTAGAGGCCAAGAGACCCAGTACTTC.